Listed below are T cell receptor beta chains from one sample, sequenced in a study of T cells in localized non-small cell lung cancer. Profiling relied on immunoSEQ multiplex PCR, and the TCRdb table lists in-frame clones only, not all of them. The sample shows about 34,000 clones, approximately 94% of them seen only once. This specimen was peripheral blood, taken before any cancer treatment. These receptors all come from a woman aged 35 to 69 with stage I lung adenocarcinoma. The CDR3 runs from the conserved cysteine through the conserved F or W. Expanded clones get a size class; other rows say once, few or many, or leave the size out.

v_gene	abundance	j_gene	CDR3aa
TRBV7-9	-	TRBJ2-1	CASSEDGYNEQFF
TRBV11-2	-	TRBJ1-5	CASSSTAYQPQHF
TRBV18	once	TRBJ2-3	CASSPGGRATDTQYF
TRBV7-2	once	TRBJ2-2	CASSLEYRADGELFF
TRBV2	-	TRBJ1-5	CASSAGQGAYQPQHF
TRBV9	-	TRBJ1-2	CASSPQSRLHYGYTF
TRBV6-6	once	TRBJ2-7	CASSPPAGAYEQYF
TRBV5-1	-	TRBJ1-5	CASSLLPGYSNQPQHF
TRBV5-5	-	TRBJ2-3	CASSLSPGRETDTQYF
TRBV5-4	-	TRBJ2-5	CASSSASGEETQYF
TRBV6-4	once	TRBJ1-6	CASSPEPGNSPLHF
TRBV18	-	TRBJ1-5	CASSPPGPASNQPQHF
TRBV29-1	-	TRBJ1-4	CSVEVGTGVRGEKLFF
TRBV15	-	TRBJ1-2	CATSRDGWGYTF
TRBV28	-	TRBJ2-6	CASSSLQGRASGANVLTF
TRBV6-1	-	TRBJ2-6	CASSEASWDRGGSGANVLTF
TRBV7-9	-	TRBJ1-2	CASSLGTRGYTF
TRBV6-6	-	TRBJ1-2	CASSYRTGKGYGYTF
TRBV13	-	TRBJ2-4	CASTLPGENIQYF
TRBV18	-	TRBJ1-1	CASSPQGAAEAFF
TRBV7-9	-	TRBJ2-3	CASSPWTGPSTDTQYF
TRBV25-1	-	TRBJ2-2	CASSGVAGGITGELFF
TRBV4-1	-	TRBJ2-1	CASSQGSGLAGVYNEQFF
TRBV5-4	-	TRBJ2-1	CASSSLREEQFF
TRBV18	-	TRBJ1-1	CASSPPGTGTNEAFF
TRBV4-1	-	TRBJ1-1	CASSRIFMNTEAFF
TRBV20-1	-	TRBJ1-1	CSAAVGGEAFF
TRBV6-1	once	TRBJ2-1	CASSEGTGLYNEQFF
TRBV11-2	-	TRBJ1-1	CASRVDRGLNEAFF
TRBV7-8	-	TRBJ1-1	CASSLGPSRANTEAFF